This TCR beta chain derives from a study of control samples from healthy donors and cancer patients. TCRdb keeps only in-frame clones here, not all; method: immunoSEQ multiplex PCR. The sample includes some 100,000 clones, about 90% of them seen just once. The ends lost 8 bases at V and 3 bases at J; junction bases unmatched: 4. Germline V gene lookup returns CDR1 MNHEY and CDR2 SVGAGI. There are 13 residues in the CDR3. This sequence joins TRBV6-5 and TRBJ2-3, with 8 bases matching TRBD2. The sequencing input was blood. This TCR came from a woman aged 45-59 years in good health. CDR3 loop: CASAGGLTDTQYF. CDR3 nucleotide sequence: TGTGCCAGCGCGGGGGGCCTGACAGATACGCAGTATTTT.